Given below is one T cell receptor (beta chain) in context. Antigen unknown. Libraries were prepared by immunoSEQ multiplex PCR; TCRdb keeps only in-frame clonotypes and omits some of them. The sample holds tens of thousands of clones, more than 85% seen once. This sample is drawn from a study of cytomegalovirus exposure and HLA in healthy donors. At the level of the study: The 120 validation repertoires used the same platform as the 650 to 850 first-cohort repertoires (as reported by a later analysis). Notes on the study in general: In vitro testing confirmed a few CMV-associated chains as specific for CMV antigens. Reports showed the classifier diagnosing cytomegalovirus status with high specificity and sensitivity.

The origin of this receptor is a man younger than 35 in good health and CMV-seronegative. Sequenced material: PBMCs.

CDR3 region: CASRGLWTYNTGELFF. The CDR3 DNA sequence: TGTGCCAGCAGGGGCCTTTGGACATACAACACCGGGGAGCTGTTTTTT. This chain uses TRBV2 with TRBJ2-2, with D possibly matching TRBD1 (5 bases). V was pared by 6 bases and J by 2 bases, with 16 bases between. Germline CDR1 and CDR2: SNHLY and FYNNEI. The CDR3 sequence is 16 residues long.